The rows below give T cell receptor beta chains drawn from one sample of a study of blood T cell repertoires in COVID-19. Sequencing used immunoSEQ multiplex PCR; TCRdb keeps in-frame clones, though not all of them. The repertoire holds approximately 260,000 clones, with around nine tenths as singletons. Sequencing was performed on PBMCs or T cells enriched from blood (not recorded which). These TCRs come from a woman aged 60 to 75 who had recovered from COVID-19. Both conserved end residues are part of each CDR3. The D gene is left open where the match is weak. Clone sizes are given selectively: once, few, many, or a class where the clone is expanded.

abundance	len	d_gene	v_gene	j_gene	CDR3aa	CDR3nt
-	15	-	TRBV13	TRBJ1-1	CASNYRRPPRGEAFF	TGTGCCAGCAACTACCGGCGTCCCCCCCGAGGTGAAGCTTTCTTT
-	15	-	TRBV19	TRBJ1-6	CASSIFGQGYSPLHF	TGTGCCAGTAGTATCTTCGGGCAGGGATATTCACCCCTCCACTTT
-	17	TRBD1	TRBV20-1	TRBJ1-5	CSASGDRGPMGNQPQHF	TGCAGTGCTAGTGGCGACAGGGGGCCGATGGGCAATCAGCCCCAGCATTTT
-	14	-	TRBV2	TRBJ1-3	CASSSGFSGNTIYF	TGTGCCAGCAGTTCGGGATTCTCTGGAAACACCATATATTTT
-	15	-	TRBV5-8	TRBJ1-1	CASSLGANLNTEAFF	TGTGCCAGCAGCTTGGGGGCCAACTTGAACACTGAAGCTTTCTTT
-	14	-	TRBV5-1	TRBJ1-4	CASSLPGGRGKLFF	TGCGCCAGCAGCCTCCCCGGCGGGAGGGGAAAACTGTTTTTT
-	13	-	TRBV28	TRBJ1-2	CASRIPGVYGYTF	TGTGCCAGCAGGATCCCCGGGGTCTATGGCTACACCTTC
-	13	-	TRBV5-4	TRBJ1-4	CASSLDSNEKLFF	TGTGCCAGCAGCTTGGACAGTAATGAAAAACTGTTTTTT
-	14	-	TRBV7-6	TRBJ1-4	CASSLVWEGEKLFF	TGTGCCAGCAGCTTAGTGTGGGAGGGTGAAAAACTGTTTTTT
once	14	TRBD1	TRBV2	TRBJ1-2	CASSAQGEPGGYTF	TGTGCCAGCAGTGCCCAGGGGGAGCCCGGTGGCTACACCTTC
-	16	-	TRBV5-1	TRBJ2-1	CASSPENRVGYNEQFF	TGCGCCAGCAGCCCGGAAAACAGGGTGGGTTACAATGAGCAGTTCTTC
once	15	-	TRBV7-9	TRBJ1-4	CASSPRSGQTEKLFF	TGTGCCAGCAGCCCCCGTAGTGGGCAGACTGAAAAACTGTTTTTT
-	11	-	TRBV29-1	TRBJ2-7	CSVSNGNEQYF	TGCAGCGTTTCTAACGGGAACGAGCAGTACTTC
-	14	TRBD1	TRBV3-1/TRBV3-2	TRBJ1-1	CASSTRDRGSEAFF	TGTGCCAGCAGCACCCGGGACAGGGGGTCTGAAGCTTTCTTT
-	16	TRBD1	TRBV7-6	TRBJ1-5	CASSLGQGNSNQPQHF	TGTGCCAGCAGCTTAGGACAGGGAAATAGCAATCAGCCCCAGCATTTT
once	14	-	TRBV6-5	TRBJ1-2	CASSYEGTNYGYTF	TGTGCCAGCAGTTACGAGGGAACTAACTATGGCTACACCTTC
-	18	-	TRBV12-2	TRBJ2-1	CASRLAYLAGGAGSEQFF	TGTGCAAGTCGCTTAGCCTACCTTGCAGGGGGCGCAGGCAGTGAGCAGTTCTTC
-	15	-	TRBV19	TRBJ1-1	CASSIRGQGGPEAFF	TGTGCCAGTAGTATAAGGGGTCAGGGTGGTCCTGAAGCTTTCTTT
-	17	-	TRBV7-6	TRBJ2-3	CASSLASEGGLTDTQYF	TGTGCCAGCAGCTTAGCATCGGAGGGAGGACTGACAGATACGCAGTATTTT
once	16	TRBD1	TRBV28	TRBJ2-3	CASSNAGTGRTDTQYF	TGTGCCAGCAGTAACGCCGGGACAGGCCGCACAGATACGCAGTATTTT
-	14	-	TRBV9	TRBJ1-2	CASSVDQGGYGYTF	TGTGCCAGCAGCGTAGATCAAGGGGGCTATGGCTACACCTTC
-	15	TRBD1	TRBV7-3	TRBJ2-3	CASSPNGQGRDTQYF	TGTGCCAGCAGCCCCAATGGACAGGGTCGTGATACGCAGTATTTT
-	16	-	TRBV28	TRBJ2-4	CASSPGHTLAKNIQYF	TGTGCCAGCAGCCCCGGACACACTCTAGCCAAAAACATTCAGTACTTC
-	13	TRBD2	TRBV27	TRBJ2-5	CASSFREGETQYF	TGTGCCAGCAGTTTCCGGGAGGGAGAGACCCAGTACTTC
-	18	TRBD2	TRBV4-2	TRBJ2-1	CASSQDYSPAGAYNEQFF	TGTGCCAGCAGCCAAGATTATTCCCCAGCGGGGGCCTACAATGAGCAGTTCTTC
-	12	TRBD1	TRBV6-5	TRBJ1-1	CGTGAGGTEAFF	TGTGGGACAGGGGCAGGGGGCACTGAAGCTTTCTTT
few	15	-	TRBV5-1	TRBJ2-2	CASSLRQLDTGELFF	TGCGCCAGCAGCTTGCGACAGCTAGACACCGGGGAGCTGTTTTTT
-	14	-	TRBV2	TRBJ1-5	CASTGTPSNQPQHF	TGTGCCAGCACAGGGACACCTAGCAATCAGCCCCAGCATTTT
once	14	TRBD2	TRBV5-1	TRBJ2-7	CASSLVGSGSRQYF	TGCGCCAGCAGCTTGGTGGGTAGCGGGTCACGTCAGTACTTC
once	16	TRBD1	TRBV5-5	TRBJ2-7	CASSFPGDRGLGEQYF	TGTGCCAGCAGCTTCCCCGGCGACAGGGGGTTAGGAGAGCAGTACTTC
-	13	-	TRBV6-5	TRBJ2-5	CASSYLGGGTQYF	TGTGCCAGCAGTTACCTGGGAGGCGGGACCCAGTACTTC
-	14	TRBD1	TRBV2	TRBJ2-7	CASRSTGSSYEQYF	TGTGCCAGCAGGTCGACAGGGAGCTCCTACGAGCAGTACTTC
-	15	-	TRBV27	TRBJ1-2	CASSLQGRSYYGYTF	TGTGCCAGCAGTTTACAGGGGCGATCCTACTATGGCTACACCTTC
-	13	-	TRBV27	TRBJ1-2	CASSLDSHRGYTF	TGTGCCAGCAGTTTGGACAGTCACCGTGGCTACACCTTC
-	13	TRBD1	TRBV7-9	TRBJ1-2	CASSPTGNYGYTF	TGTGCCAGCAGCCCGACAGGGAACTATGGCTACACCTTC
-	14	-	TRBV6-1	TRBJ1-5	CASSDPPGDQPQHF	TGTGCCAGCAGTGACCCCCCAGGGGATCAGCCCCAGCATTTT
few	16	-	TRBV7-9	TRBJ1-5	CASSLGAGGPNQPQHF	TGTGCCAGCAGCTTAGGGGCGGGGGGCCCCAATCAGCCCCAGCATTTT
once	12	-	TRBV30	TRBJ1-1	CAWNDFGDEAFF	TGTGCCTGGAACGACTTTGGAGATGAAGCTTTCTTT
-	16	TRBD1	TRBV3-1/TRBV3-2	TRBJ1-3	CASSQVLQGAGNTIYF	TGTGCCAGCAGCCAAGTACTCCAGGGGGCAGGAAACACCATATATTTT
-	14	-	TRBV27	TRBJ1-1	CASSLSGRSTEAFF	TGTGCCAGCAGTTTGTCGGGGAGGTCCACTGAAGCTTTCTTT
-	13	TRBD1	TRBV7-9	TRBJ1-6	CASSPQGETPLHF	TGTGCCAGCAGCCCTCAGGGGGAAACACCCCTCCACTTT
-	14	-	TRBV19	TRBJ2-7	CASSDPREPYEQYF	TGTGCCAGTTCCGACCCTCGGGAGCCCTACGAGCAGTACTTC
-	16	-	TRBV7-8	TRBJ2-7	CASSPGPGGHSYEQYF	TGTGCCAGCAGCCCCGGGCCCGGGGGGCACTCCTACGAGCAGTACTTC
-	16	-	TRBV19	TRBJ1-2	CASSIRGETSNYGYTF	TGTGCCAGTAGTATACGCGGGGAAACTTCTAACTATGGCTACACCTTC
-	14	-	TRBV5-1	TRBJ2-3	CASSLERGTDTQYF	TGCGCCAGCAGCTTGGAGCGGGGCACAGATACGCAGTATTTT